The clone carrying this TCR beta chain occurred once. Grouping used clinical history reported by participants in a survey and questionnaire. Germline V gene data show CDR1 as SGHTA and CDR2 as FQGNSA. Trimming cost V 2 bases and J 2 bases; bases outside gene matches: 3. The CDR3 has 14 amino acids. Method: immunoSEQ multiplex PCR; TCRdb's copy keeps in-frame clones and lacks some. The data hold 230,000 or so clones, with about 86% observed a single time. This entry belongs to a study of blood T cell repertoires in COVID-19. Sequencing was carried out using PBMCs or T cells enriched from blood (not recorded which). The chain has TRBV7-2 and TRBJ2-7; TRBD1 matches at 7 bases. This clonotype originated in a woman in her fifties or sixties with acute COVID-19. CDR3: CASSLFQGAYEQYF. The CDR3 coding sequence is TGTGCCAGCAGCTTATTTCAGGGGGCCTACGAGCAGTACTTC. Combining the CDR3 with reference TRBV7-2 and TRBJ2-7 gives the whole variable domain GAGVSQSPSNKVTEKGKDVELRCDPISGHTALYWYRQSLGQGLEFLIYFQGNSAPDKSGLPSDRFSAERTGGSVSTLTIQRTQQEDSAVYLCASSLFQGAYEQYFGPGTRLTVT.